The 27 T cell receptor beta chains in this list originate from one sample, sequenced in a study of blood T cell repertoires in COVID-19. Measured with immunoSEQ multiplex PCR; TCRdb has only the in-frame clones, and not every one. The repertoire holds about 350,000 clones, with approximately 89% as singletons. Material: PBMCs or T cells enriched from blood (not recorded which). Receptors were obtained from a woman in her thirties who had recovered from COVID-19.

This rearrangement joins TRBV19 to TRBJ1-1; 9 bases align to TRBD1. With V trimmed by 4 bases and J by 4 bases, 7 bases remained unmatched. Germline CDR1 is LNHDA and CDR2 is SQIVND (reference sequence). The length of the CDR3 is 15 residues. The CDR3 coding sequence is TGTGCCAGTAGTAAGGACAGGGGTCATGTCACTGAAGCTTTCTTT. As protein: CASSKDRGHVTEAFF.

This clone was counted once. The CDR3 loop reads CASRQGASGKTKNIQYF. The DNA of the CDR3 is TGCGCCAGCAGGCAGGGGGCGAGTGGAAAAACCAAAAACATTCAGTACTTC. This rearrangement joins TRBV10-1 to TRBJ2-4; 8 bases line up with TRBD1. The CDR3 totals 17 residues. The germline V gene has CDR1 WNHNN and CDR2 SYGVQD (reference sequence). The V segment lost 6 bases and the J segment 2 bases; nucleotides outside the gene matches: 12.

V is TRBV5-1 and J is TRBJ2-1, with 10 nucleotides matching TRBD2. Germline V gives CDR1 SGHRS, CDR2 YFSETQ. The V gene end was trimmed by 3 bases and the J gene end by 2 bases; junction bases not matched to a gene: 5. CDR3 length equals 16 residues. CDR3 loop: CASSSPSGGAYNEQFF. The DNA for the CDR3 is TGCGCCAGCAGCTCTCCCAGCGGGGGGGCCTACAATGAGCAGTTCTTC.

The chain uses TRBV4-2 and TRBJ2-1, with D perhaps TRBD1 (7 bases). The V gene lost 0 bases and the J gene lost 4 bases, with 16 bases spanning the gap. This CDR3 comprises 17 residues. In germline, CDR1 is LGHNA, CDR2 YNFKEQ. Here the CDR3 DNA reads TGTGCCAGCAGCCAAGATCGAAGGGCAGGGGGGTACAATGAGCAGTTCTTC. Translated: CASSQDRRAGGYNEQFF.

The CDR3 DNA follows: TGTGCCAGCAACAGGGGTTCCCAGTACGAGCAGTACTTC. Its translation is CASNRGSQYEQYF. This chain links TRBV2 with TRBJ2-7, with 7 nucleotides matching TRBD1. In germline, CDR1 is SNHLY, CDR2 FYNNEI. The ends lost 7 bases at V and 4 bases at J; junction bases unmatched: 7. The CDR3 spans 13 residues.

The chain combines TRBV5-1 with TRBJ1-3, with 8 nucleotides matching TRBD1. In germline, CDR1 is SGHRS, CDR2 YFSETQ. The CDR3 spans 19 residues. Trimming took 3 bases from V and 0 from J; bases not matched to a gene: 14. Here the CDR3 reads CASSSTPDRGLLSGNTIYF. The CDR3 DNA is TGCGCCAGCAGCTCGACCCCCGACAGGGGCCTACTCTCTGGAAACACCATATATTTT.

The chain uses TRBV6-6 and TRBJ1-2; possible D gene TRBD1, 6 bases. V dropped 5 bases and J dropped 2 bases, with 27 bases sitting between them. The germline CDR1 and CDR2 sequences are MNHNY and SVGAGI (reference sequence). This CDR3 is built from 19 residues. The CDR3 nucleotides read TGTGCCAGCAGTCCACAGCGCGGGGGGCGCCGACCGCCAAACTATGGCTACACCTTC. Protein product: CASSPQRGGRRPPNYGYTF.

The CDR3, as DNA: TGTGCCAGCAGCTTGGTTTCAAACACTGAAGCTTTCTTT. It is translated as CASSLVSNTEAFF. This chain links TRBV5-6 with TRBJ1-1; D remains unclear. Germline loops: CDR1 SGHDT, CDR2 YYEEEE. This CDR3 contains 13 residues. Trimming took off 0 bases at V and 2 bases at J, with 5 bases between the two ends.

The CDR3 DNA is TGCGCCAGCTCCTCCGGTGACTATGGCTACACCTTC. Amino acids: CASSSGDYGYTF. This rearrangement joins TRBV5-1 to TRBJ1-2; D gene uncertain. Trimming stripped 7 bases from V and 3 bases from J, with 10 bases between. This CDR3 is 12 amino acids long. From germline, CDR1 is SGHRS and CDR2 YFSETQ. Complete variable domain (other parts from reference TRBV5-1 and TRBJ1-2): KAGVTQTPRYLIKTRGQQVTLSCSPISGHRSVSWYQQTPGQGLQFLFEYFSETQRNKGNFPGRFSGRQFSNSRSEMNVSTLELGDSALYLCASSSGDYGYTFGSGTRLTVV.

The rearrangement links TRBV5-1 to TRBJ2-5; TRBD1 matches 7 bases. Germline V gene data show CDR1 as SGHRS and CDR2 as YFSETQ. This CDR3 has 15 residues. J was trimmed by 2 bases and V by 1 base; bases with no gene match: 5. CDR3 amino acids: CASSLMGTDQETQYF. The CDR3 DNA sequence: TGCGCCAGCAGCTTGATGGGGACAGATCAAGAGACCCAGTACTTC.

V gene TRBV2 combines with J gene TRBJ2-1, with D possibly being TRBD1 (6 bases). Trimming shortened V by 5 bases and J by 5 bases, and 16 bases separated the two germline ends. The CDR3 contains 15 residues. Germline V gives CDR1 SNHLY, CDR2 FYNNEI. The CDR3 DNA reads TGTGCCAGCAGTCAAAAAGGGGGTTGGGACAATGAGCAGTTCTTC. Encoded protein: CASSQKGGWDNEQFF.

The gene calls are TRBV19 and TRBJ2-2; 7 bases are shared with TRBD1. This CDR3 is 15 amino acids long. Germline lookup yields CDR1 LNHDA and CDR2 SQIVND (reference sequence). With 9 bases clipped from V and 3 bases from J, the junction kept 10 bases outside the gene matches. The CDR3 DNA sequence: TGTGCCAGGGGTTTACGGACAGGCTACACCGGGGAGCTGTTTTTT. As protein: CARGLRTGYTGELFF.

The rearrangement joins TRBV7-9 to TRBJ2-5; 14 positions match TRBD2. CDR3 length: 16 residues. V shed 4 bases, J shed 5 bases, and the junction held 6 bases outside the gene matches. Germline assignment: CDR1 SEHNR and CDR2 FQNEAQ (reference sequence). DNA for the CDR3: TGTGCCAGCAGCTCCGGGACTAGCGGGGGTGGGGAGACCCAGTACTTC. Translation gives CASSSGTSGGGETQYF.

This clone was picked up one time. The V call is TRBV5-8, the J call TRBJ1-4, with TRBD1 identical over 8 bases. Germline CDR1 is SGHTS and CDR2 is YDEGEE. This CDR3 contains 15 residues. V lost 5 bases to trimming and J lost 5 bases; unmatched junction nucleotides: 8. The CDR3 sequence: CASSPGDRSNEKLFF. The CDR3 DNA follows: TGTGCCAGCAGTCCCGGGGACAGGTCAAATGAAAAACTGTTTTTT.

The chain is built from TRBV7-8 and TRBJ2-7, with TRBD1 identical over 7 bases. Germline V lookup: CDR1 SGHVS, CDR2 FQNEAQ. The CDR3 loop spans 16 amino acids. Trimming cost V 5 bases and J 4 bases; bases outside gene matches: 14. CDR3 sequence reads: CASSPSVTTGWYEQYF. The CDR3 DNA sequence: TGTGCCAGCAGCCCGAGCGTCACGACAGGGTGGTACGAGCAGTACTTC. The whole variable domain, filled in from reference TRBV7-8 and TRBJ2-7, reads GAGVSQSPRYKVAKRGQDVALRCDPISGHVSLFWYQQALGQGPEFLTYFQNEAQLDKSGLPSDRFFAERPEGSVSTLKIQRTQQEDSAVYLCASSPSVTTGWYEQYFGPGTRLTVT.

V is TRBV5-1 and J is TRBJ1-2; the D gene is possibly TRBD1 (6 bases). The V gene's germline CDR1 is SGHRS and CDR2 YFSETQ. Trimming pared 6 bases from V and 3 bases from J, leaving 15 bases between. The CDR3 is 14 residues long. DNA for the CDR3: TGCGCCAGCAAACGCGACAGGAGCTACTATGGCTACACCTTC. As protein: CASKRDRSYYGYTF.

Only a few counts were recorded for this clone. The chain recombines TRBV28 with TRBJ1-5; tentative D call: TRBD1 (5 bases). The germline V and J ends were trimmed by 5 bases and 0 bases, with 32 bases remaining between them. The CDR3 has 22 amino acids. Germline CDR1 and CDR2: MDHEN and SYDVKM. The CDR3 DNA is TGTGCCAGCAGTATTATCGGATTTGATTTGGGGGACGGACTAGATAGCAATCAGCCCCAGCATTTT. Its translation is CASSIIGFDLGDGLDSNQPQHF.

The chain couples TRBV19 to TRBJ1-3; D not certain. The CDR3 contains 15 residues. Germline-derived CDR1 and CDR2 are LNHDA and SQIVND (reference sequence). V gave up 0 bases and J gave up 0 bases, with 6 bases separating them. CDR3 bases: TGTGCCAGTAGTATAGAACGGTCCTCTGGAAACACCATATATTTT. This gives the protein CASSIERSSGNTIYF.

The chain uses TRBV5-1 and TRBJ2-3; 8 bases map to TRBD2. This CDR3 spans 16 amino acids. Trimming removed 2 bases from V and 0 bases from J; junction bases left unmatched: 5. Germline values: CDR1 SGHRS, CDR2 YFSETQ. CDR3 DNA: TGCGCCAGCAGCTTCAACGGGAGGGTTAGCACAGATACGCAGTATTTT. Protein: CASSFNGRVSTDTQYF.

The CDR3 spells CSVEDLGRYTF. The CDR3 DNA follows: TGCAGCGTTGAAGATCTTGGCCGCTACACCTTC. The chain joins TRBV29-1 to TRBJ1-2, with D uncertain. CDR3 length: 11 amino acids. Germline CDR1 is SQVTM and CDR2 is ANQGSEA. V was trimmed by 0 bases and J by 9 bases, leaving 8 bases between them.

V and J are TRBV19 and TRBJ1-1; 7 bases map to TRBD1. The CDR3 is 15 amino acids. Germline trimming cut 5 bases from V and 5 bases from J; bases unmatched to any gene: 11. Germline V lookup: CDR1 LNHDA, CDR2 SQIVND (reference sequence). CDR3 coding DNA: TGTGCCAGTAGTCGGGGACAGCCGTCCAGGACTGAAGCTTTCTTT. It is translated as CASSRGQPSRTEAFF.

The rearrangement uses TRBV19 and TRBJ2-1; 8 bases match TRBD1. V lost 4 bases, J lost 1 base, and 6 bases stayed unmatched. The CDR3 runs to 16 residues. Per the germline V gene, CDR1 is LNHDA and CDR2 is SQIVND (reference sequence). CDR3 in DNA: TGTGCCAGTAGTACCGACAGGGGAATGTCCTACAATGAGCAGTTCTTC. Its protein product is CASSTDRGMSYNEQFF.

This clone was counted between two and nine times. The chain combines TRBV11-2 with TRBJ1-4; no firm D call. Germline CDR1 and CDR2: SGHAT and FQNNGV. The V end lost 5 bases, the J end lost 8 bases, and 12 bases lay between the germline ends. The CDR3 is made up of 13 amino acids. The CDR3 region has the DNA TGTGCCAGCAGCCCCTACCGTTACGAAAAACTGTTTTTT. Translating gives CASSPYRYEKLFF.

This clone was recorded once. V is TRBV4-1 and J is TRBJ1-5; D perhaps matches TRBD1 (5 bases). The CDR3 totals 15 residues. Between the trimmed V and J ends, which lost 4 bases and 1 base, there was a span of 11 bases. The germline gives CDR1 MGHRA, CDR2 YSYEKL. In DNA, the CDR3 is TGCGCCAGCAGCCGAACAGGAGTCAGCAATCAGCCCCAGCATTTT. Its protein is CASSRTGVSNQPQHF.

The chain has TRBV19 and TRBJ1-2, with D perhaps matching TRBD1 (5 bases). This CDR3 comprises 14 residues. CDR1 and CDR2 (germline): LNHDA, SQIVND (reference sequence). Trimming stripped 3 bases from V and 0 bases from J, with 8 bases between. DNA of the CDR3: TGTGCCAGTAGTATCAGGGCCACTAACTATGGCTACACCTTC. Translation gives CASSIRATNYGYTF.

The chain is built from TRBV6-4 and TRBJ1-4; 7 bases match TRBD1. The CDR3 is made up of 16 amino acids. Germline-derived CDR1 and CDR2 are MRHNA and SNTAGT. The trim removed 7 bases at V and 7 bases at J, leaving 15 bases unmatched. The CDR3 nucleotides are TGTGCCAGCAACCTTTGGTCGGGGACAGCGGGTGAAAAACTGTTTTTT. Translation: CASNLWSGTAGEKLFF.

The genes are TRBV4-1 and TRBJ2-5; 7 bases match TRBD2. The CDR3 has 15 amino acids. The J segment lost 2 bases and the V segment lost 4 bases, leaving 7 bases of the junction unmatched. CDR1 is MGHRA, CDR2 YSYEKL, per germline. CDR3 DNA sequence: TGCGCCAGCAGCCCAGGGCTAGCGGCACAAGAGACCCAGTACTTC. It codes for CASSPGLAAQETQYF.